Shown below are 3 T cell receptor beta chains from a single sample sequenced in a study of CD8 T cells in Susac syndrome. Random hexamers were used to reverse transcribe an amount of roughly 0.5 to 1 ug RNA. One entry per CDR3 protein, called by TCRdb with MiXCR from the immunoSEQ multiplex PCR reads. Seen here are 150,000 to 200,000 distinct CDR3 sequences, approximately 94% observed once, and the top ten hold 0.08% to 0.095%. Sequencing used CD4+ T cells from PBMCs. These receptors all stem from a human donor with multiple sclerosis.

This chain links TRBV2 with TRBJ2-2; D is uncertain. V lost 7 bases to trimming and J lost 5 bases, with 8 bases between them. The CDR3 is made up of 12 amino acids. CDR1 is SNHLY and CDR2 is FYNNEI in the germline V gene. The CDR3: CASNVWTGELFF. DNA of the CDR3: TGTGCCAGCAATGTATGGACCGGGGAGCTGTTTTTT.

The rearrangement uses TRBV19 and TRBJ2-5; 9 nucleotides match TRBD2. The ends lost 10 bases at V and 2 bases at J; junction bases unmatched: 5. CDR1 is LNHDA, CDR2 SQIVND, per germline (reference sequence). There are 13 residues in the CDR3. Written as DNA, the CDR3 is TGTGCCACTCAGCTAGCGGGACAAGAGACCCAGTACTTC. Its translation is CATQLAGQETQYF.

The chain uses TRBV29-1 and TRBJ1-2; tentative D call: TRBD1 (5 bases). Germline-derived CDR1 and CDR2 are SQVTM and ANQGSEA. The V end lost 4 bases, the J end lost 3 bases, and 12 bases lay between the germline ends. The CDR3 sequence is 13 residues long. The CDR3 spells CSVGGEGDYGYTF. CDR3 in DNA: TGCAGCGTTGGAGGGGAAGGCGACTATGGCTACACCTTC.